This T cell receptor (beta chain) was retrieved from a study of blood T cells in healthy people across ages. Study overall: Template switching captured about one barcoded beta molecule per two T cells.

For the second PCR, which ran for 7 to 11 cycles, a sample-barcoded 5' primer and a J-beta primer mix were used. TCRdb reprocessed the 5' RACE reads via MiXCR and lists one record per CDR3 protein. The table shows roughly 800,000 distinct CDR3 sequences, with about 53% occurring only once. CDR1 KGHDR and CDR2 SFDVKD come from the germline V gene. Deletions cut 12 bases from V and 4 bases from J, with 12 bases between. The CDR3 covers 12 residues. In this sample, this clonotype turned up a few times. Its specificity is not known. Points from the study as a whole: Aged donors had fewer naive CD4+ cells and lower diversity than long-lived donors. Any changes in expanded clonotypes were possibly confounded, as donor CMV status remained unknown.

The sample comprised blood. This clonotype was obtained from an older man in good health. The chain joins TRBV24-1 to TRBJ2-1; D is uncertain. The CDR3 coding sequence is TGTGCCGCTCAGGACCCGTACAATGAGCAGTTCTTC. Translation: CAAQDPYNEQFF.